The T cell receptor (beta chain) under discussion was sequenced for a study of cytomegalovirus exposure and HLA in healthy donors. It was with 60 Vbeta and 13 Jbeta primers that the PCR ran. Repertoires were generated with immunoSEQ multiplex PCR, while TCRdb's copy carries only in-frame clones and drops some. This repertoire shows approximately 140,000 clones, roughly 82% found once; its top ten account for 3.2%. This CDR3 is built from 15 residues. V was clipped by 3 bases and J by 6 bases; unmatched bases: 8. From germline, CDR1 is SQVTM and CDR2 ANQGSEA. Source material: PBMCs. The chain uses TRBV29-1 and TRBJ2-3, with 11 nucleotides matching TRBD2. The sequence came from a man between 18 and 35 years old in good health and CMV-seropositive. CDR3 DNA: TGCAGCGTTGATGGTACTAGCGGGAGTTGGGATACGCAGTATTTT. Translating gives CSVDGTSGSWDTQYF.